One T cell receptor beta chain is described in this entry. Antigen: not known. The CDR3 totals 16 residues. Per germline, CDR1 SGHDN and CDR2 FVKESK. Trimming cost V 1 base and J 7 bases; bases outside gene matches: 10. The sample comes from a study of identical twins. Whole-study results and caveats: Abundant cord blood beta clonotypes carried fewer insertions; memory repertoires showed none.

A universal primer site came from template switching; cDNA carried unique molecular identifiers. One entry per CDR3 protein results from TCRdb running MiXCR on the 5' RACE reads. The top ten clones hold about 0.48% of a sample with approximately 550,000 distinct CDR3 sequences, about a fifth of them seen once. The same sample was also studied in work on yellow fever vaccine responses in identical twins. From that study: Twin vaccine T cell responses reportedly seemed partly convergent, partly personalized.

The receptor comes from a woman between 18 and 29 years old in good health. The chain combines TRBV14 with TRBJ2-1, with TRBD2 identical over 7 bases. Sequencing was carried out using CD4+ T cells sorted from blood. CDR3 sequence (DNA): TGTGCCAGCAGCCAAGTCGGGACCGGGAGGTTTAATGAGCAGTTCTTC. Translation: CASSQVGTGRFNEQFF.